The clone carrying this T cell receptor beta chain occurred a few times. At one of its ends the junction is not consistent with the germline gene, which may arise from a read error. Treatment of any kind had been given to no patient before thyroid surgery. TCRdb used MiXCR to call clones anew from the PCR reads. The sample lists over 20,000 clones; approximately 19% were seen once. This CDR3 has 12 amino acids. The entry originates in a study of metastatic and nonmetastatic thyroid tumors. Study at large: Where malignant and benign thyroid patients were concerned, repertoires were compared across blood and tumor or nodule tissue.

The J gene is TRBJ2-7, the V gene TRBV12-3 or TRBV12-4; 7 bases match TRBD1. The sequenced sample consisted of blood. The receptor was isolated from a female donor with papillary thyroid cancer or a benign thyroid nodule (not recorded which). Some clones in this sample may be carry-over from other donors' samples. The CDR3 spells CASRGDSYEQCF. The CDR3 DNA reads TGTGCCAGCAGAGGGGACAGCTACGAGCAGTGCTTC.